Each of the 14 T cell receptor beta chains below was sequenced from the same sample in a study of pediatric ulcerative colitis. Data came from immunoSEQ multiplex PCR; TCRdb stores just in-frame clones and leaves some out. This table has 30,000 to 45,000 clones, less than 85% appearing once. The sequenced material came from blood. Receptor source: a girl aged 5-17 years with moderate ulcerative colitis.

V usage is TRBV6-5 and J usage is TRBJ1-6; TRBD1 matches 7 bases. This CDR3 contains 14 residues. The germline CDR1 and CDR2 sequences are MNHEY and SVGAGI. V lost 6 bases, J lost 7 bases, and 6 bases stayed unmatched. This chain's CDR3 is CASRPTGYNSPLHF. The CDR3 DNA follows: TGTGCCAGCAGGCCGACAGGGTACAATTCACCCCTCCACTTT.

As DNA, the CDR3 is TGTGCCAGCAGCTTGGTCCGCCCATTACTAACTTACAATGAGCAGTTCTTC. Residues: CASSLVRPLLTYNEQFF. The V call is TRBV7-4, the J call TRBJ2-1; D gene ambiguous. This CDR3 comprises 17 residues. Germline V CDR1 and CDR2: SGHVT, SQSDAQ. Deletions cut 3 bases from V and 4 bases from J, with 19 bases between.

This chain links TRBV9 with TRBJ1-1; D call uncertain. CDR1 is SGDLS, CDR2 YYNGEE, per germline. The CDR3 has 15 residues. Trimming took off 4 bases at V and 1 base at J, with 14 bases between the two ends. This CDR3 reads CASSPRLAGNTEAFF. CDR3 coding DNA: TGTGCCAGCAGCCCCAGACTCGCCGGGAACACTGAAGCTTTCTTT.

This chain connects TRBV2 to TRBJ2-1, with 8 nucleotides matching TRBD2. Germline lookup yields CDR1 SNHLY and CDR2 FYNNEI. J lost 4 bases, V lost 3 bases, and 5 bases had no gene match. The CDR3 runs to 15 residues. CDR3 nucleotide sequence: TGTGCCAGCAGTGAGTTGGCGGGGGGATACAATGAGCAGTTCTTC. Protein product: CASSELAGGYNEQFF.

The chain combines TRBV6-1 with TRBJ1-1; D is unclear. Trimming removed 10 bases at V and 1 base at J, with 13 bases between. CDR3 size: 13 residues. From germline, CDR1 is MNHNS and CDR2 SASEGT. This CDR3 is CATHQAENTEAFF. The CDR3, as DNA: TGTGCCACCCATCAGGCGGAGAACACTGAAGCTTTCTTT.

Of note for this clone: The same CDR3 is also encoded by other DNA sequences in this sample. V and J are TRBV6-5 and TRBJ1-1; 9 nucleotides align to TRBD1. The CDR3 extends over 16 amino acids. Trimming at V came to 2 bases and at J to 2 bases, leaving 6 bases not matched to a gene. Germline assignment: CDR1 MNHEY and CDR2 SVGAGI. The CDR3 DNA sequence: TGTGCCAGCAGTTACCGCCGGACAGGGGTAAACACTGAAGCTTTCTTT. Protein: CASSYRRTGVNTEAFF.

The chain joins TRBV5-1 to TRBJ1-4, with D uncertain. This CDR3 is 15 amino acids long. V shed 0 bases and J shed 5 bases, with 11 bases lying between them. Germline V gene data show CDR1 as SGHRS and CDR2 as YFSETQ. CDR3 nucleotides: TGCGCCAGCAGCTTGGAAGGGCGGGCGAATGAAAAACTGTTTTTT. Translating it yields CASSLEGRANEKLFF.

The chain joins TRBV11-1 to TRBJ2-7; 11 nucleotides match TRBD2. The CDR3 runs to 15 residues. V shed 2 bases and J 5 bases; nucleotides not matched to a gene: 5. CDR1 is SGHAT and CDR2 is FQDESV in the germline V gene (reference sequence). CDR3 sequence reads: CASSLLLAGAHEQYF. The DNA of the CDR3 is TGTGCCAGCAGCTTACTACTAGCGGGAGCCCACGAGCAGTACTTC.

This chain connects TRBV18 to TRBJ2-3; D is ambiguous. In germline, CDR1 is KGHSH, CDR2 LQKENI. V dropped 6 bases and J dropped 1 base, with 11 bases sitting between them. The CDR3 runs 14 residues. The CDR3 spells CASSPEIRTDTQYF. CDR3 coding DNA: TGTGCCAGCTCGCCGGAGATTCGCACAGATACGCAGTATTTT.

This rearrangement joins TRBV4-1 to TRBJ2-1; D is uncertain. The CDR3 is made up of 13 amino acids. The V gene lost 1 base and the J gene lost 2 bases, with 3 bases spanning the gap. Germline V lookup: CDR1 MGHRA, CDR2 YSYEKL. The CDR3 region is CASSQVPYNEQFF. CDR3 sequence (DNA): TGCGCCAGCAGCCAAGTACCCTACAATGAGCAGTTCTTC.

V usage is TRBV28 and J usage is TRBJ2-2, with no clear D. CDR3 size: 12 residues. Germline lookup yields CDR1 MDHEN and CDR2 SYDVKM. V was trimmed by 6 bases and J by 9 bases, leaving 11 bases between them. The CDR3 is CASSPQARELFF. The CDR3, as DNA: TGTGCCAGCAGCCCCCAAGCCCGGGAGCTGTTTTTT.

The CDR3 DNA follows: TGTGCCTTTACCCCCGGACAGGGGGCGAGGGTCGGGGAGCTGTTTTTT. Protein product: CAFTPGQGARVGELFF. V is TRBV2 and J is TRBJ2-2; 11 bases line up with TRBD1. The CDR3 is 16 residues long. Per the germline V gene, CDR1 is SNHLY and CDR2 is FYNNEI. The junction had 15 bases not matched to a gene; V was cut back by 11 bases and J by 7 bases.

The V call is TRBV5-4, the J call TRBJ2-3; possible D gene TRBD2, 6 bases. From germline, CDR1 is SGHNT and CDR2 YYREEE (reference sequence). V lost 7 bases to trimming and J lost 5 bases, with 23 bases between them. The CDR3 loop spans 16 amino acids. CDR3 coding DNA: TGTGCCAGCGGCGAGGGCTTGGGGACTTTTCAAGATACGCAGTATTTT. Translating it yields CASGEGLGTFQDTQYF. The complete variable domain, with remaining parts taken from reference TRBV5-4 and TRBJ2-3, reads ETGVTQSPTHLIKTRGQQVTLRCSSQSGHNTVSWYQQALGQGPQFIFQYYREEENGRGNFPPRFSGLQFPNYSSELNVNALELDDSALYLCASGEGLGTFQDTQYFGPGTRLTVL.

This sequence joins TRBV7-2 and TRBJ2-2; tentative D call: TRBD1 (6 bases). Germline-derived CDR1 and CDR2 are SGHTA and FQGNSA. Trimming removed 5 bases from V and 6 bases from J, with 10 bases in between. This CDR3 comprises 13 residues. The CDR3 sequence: CASSPRGPGELFF. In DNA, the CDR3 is TGTGCCAGCAGCCCCAGGGGACCCGGGGAGCTGTTTTTT.